The sequence of this T cell receptor (beta chain) was determined in a study of blood T cell repertoires in COVID-19. Assay used: immunoSEQ multiplex PCR; TCRdb lists only in-frame clones, some missing. The sample has 80,000 or so clones; 70% to 90% are singletons. V shed 0 bases and J shed 6 bases, with 14 bases lying between them. The CDR3 has 15 amino acids. CDR1 is LGHDT, CDR2 YNNKEL, per germline (reference sequence). The specimen was peripheral blood. This TCR derives from a man in his fifties or sixties with COVID-19, enrolled during active disease. The chain recombines TRBV3-1 (or the pseudogene TRBV3-2) with TRBJ1-1; D gene uncertain. The CDR3 coding sequence is TGTGCCAGCAGCCAAGAAGGAGTGGGGAGGTCTGAAGCTTTCTTT. Protein sequence: CASSQEGVGRSEAFF.